This T cell receptor beta chain originates from a study of T cell clusters in autoimmune cytopenias. Study-level results: Compared with active autoimmune hepatitis patients, healthy donors showed approximately 2.7-fold more exclusive TRB clusters.

About this clonotype itself: Its antigen remains unidentified.

TRB was amplified by touch-down multiplex PCR, primer pools A and B combined. TCRdb reanalyzed the multiplex PCR reads and collapses them to one entry per CDR3 protein, without DNA. The sample table includes 2,500 to 3,500 distinct CDR3 sequences. TRB was amplified from about 250 ng of peripheral blood genomic DNA per sample. CDR3 length equals 14 residues. The germline CDR1 and CDR2 sequences are GTSNPN and SVGIG (reference sequence). The sequenced material came from peripheral blood. The sequence derives from a human donor with an autoimmune cytopenia or autoimmune hepatitis (not recorded which). The chain employs TRBV30 and TRBJ1-4; TCRdb outputs TRBD1, but without DNA this stays unchecked. CDR3 in amino acids: CAWTPTGVVEKLFF.